This is a list of T cell receptor beta chains from one sample in a study of blood T cell repertoires in COVID-19. Clones were sequenced by immunoSEQ multiplex PCR, and TCRdb holds only the in-frame ones, with some missing. The sample records fewer than 350,000 clones, 88% being singletons. The specimen was PBMCs or T cells enriched from blood (not recorded which). Receptors originate from a woman aged 30 to 39 who had been exposed to COVID-19. Each CDR3 is given with its conserved first and last residue. A D gene is named only where the DNA matches it firmly. Only some rows state a clone size, as once, few, many or a class for expanded clones.

V gene: TRBV6-6; clone size: -; J gene: TRBJ2-5; D gene: TRBD1; CDR3 DNA: TGTGCCAGCAGTTACCAGACAGGGGGCCAAGAGACCCAGTACTTC; CDR3 protein: CASSYQTGGQETQYF
V gene: TRBV19; clone size: -; J gene: TRBJ2-5; D gene: TRBD1; CDR3 DNA: TGTGCCACCACGACAGGGAAGGTGTTTGGAGAGACCCAGTACTTC; CDR3 protein: CATTTGKVFGETQYF
V gene: TRBV27; clone size: once; J gene: TRBJ2-1; D gene: TRBD2; CDR3 DNA: TGTGCCAGCAGTAGTAATAGCGGGAGGGGGGAGCAGTTCTTC; CDR3 protein: CASSSNSGRGEQFF
V gene: TRBV11-2; clone size: -; J gene: TRBJ1-5; D gene: -; CDR3 DNA: TGTGCCAGCAGCTTAGGCAGGGGCACCAATCAGCCCCAGCATTTT; CDR3 protein: CASSLGRGTNQPQHF
V gene: TRBV5-8; clone size: few; J gene: TRBJ1-2; D gene: -; CDR3 DNA: TGTGCCAGCAGTTTTTTATTTGAGTGGTATGGCTACACCTTC; CDR3 protein: CASSFLFEWYGYTF
V gene: TRBV27; clone size: -; J gene: TRBJ2-3; D gene: -; CDR3 DNA: TGTGCCAGCAGTGGCGGAAGAGCAGATACGCAGTATTTT; CDR3 protein: CASSGGRADTQYF
V gene: TRBV9; clone size: -; J gene: TRBJ2-6; D gene: TRBD1; CDR3 DNA: TGTGCCAGCAGCGTAGGTCCCGGGACAGGGATAGGTCTCCCTACCTCTGGGGCCAACGTCCTGACTTTC; CDR3 protein: CASSVGPGTGIGLPTSGANVLTF
V gene: TRBV18; clone size: -; J gene: TRBJ2-2; D gene: TRBD1; CDR3 DNA: TGTGCCAGCTCACCACGGGCAGGGGGCGACACCGGGGAGCTGTTTTTT; CDR3 protein: CASSPRAGGDTGELFF
V gene: TRBV19; clone size: -; J gene: TRBJ1-5; D gene: -; CDR3 DNA: TGTGCCAGTAGTCCGTCGGGTCTTCATAGCAATCAGCCCCAGCATTTT; CDR3 protein: CASSPSGLHSNQPQHF
V gene: TRBV5-4; clone size: -; J gene: TRBJ2-5; D gene: TRBD2; CDR3 DNA: TGTGCCAGCAGCTCCGGAGACCTGCGGGAGGTAGAGACCCAGTACTTC; CDR3 protein: CASSSGDLREVETQYF
V gene: TRBV28; clone size: -; J gene: TRBJ2-1; D gene: -; CDR3 DNA: TGTGCCAGCGGGAGGTACAATGAGCAGTTCTTC; CDR3 protein: CASGRYNEQFF
V gene: TRBV5-1; clone size: -; J gene: TRBJ1-2; D gene: TRBD1; CDR3 DNA: TGCGCCAGCAGCCCCCATTGGGGACAGGAGGACTATGGCTACACCTTC; CDR3 protein: CASSPHWGQEDYGYTF
V gene: TRBV7-3; clone size: -; J gene: TRBJ2-1; D gene: -; CDR3 DNA: TGTGCCAGCAGCTCCACCGGGGGGCCCTACAATGAGCAGTTCTTC; CDR3 protein: CASSSTGGPYNEQFF
V gene: TRBV28; clone size: -; J gene: TRBJ1-1; D gene: TRBD1; CDR3 DNA: TGTGCCAGCAGTCCGCTCCCCGGGACAGGGTCCACTGAAGCTTTCTTT; CDR3 protein: CASSPLPGTGSTEAFF
V gene: TRBV4-1; clone size: -; J gene: TRBJ2-3; D gene: TRBD2; CDR3 DNA: TGCGCCAGCAGCCAAGCCCCGGGACTAGTTTTTTCTAGCACAGATACGCAGTATTTT; CDR3 protein: CASSQAPGLVFSSTDTQYF
V gene: TRBV11-2; clone size: -; J gene: TRBJ2-1; D gene: TRBD2; CDR3 DNA: TGTGCCAGCAGCCCCCCGGGGAGGGGTCACAATGAGCAGTTCTTC; CDR3 protein: CASSPPGRGHNEQFF
V gene: TRBV18; clone size: -; J gene: TRBJ2-1; D gene: TRBD2; CDR3 DNA: TGTGCCAGCTCACCCGACGAAATTGAGCGGGAGTCTGACAATGAGCAGTTCTTC; CDR3 protein: CASSPDEIERESDNEQFF
V gene: TRBV28; clone size: -; J gene: TRBJ1-4; D gene: TRBD1; CDR3 DNA: TGTGCCAGCACCTTTTTAGTGGGACAGGGGACAACAGGACGGGAAAAACTGTTTTTT; CDR3 protein: CASTFLVGQGTTGREKLFF
V gene: TRBV11-2; clone size: -; J gene: TRBJ2-1; D gene: -; CDR3 DNA: TGTGCCAGCATTTGGGGCGGACTAAGGAACAATGAGCAGTTCTTC; CDR3 protein: CASIWGGLRNNEQFF
V gene: TRBV6-5; clone size: -; J gene: TRBJ2-4; D gene: TRBD1; CDR3 DNA: TGTGCCAGCAGTCCTAGACAGGGTCCCGAAAACATTCAGTACTTC; CDR3 protein: CASSPRQGPENIQYF
V gene: TRBV19; clone size: -; J gene: TRBJ2-2; D gene: -; CDR3 DNA: TGTGCCAGCCTCCAGGGGGCGGCTAGCGGCACGAACACCGGGGAGCTGTTTTTT; CDR3 protein: CASLQGAASGTNTGELFF
V gene: TRBV3-1/TRBV3-2; clone size: few; J gene: TRBJ1-2; D gene: -; CDR3 DNA: TGTGCCAGCAGCCAAGAATCGGTCTATGGCTACACCTTC; CDR3 protein: CASSQESVYGYTF
V gene: TRBV30; clone size: -; J gene: TRBJ2-5; D gene: TRBD1; CDR3 DNA: TGTGCCTGGAGTTTCGGACAGGGTTGGGGACAAGAGACCCAGTACTTC; CDR3 protein: CAWSFGQGWGQETQYF
V gene: TRBV5-4; clone size: -; J gene: TRBJ2-1; D gene: TRBD2; CDR3 DNA: TGTGCCAGCAGCTTGGTGCTAGCGGGAGCCGATGAGCAGTTCTTC; CDR3 protein: CASSLVLAGADEQFF